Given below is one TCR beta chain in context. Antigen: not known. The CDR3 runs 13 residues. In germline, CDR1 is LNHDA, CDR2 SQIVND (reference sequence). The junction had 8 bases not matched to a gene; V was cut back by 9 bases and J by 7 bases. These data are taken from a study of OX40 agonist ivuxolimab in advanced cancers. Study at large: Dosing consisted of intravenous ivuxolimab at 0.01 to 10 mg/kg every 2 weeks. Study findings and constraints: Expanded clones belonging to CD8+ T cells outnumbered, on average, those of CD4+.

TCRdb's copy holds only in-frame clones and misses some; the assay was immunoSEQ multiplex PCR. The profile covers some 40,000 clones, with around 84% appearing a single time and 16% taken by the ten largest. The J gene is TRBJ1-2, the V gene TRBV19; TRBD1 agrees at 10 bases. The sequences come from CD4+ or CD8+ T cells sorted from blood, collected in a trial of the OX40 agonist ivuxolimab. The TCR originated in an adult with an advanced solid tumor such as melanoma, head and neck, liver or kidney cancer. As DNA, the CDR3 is TGTGCCAGCTCGACAGGGGGCGCGACTGGCTACACCTTC. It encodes CASSTGGATGYTF.